Listed here are 6 T cell receptor beta chains from one sample, sequenced in a study of T cells in Graves' hyperthyroidism and ophthalmopathy. There were TCR beta CDR3 regions amplified from RNA transcripts. The TCR CDR3 was amplified in a first-round RT-PCR using the HTBI primer set. Via MiXCR, TCRdb re-called the multiplex PCR reads, giving one row per CDR3 protein. The data show about 480,000 distinct CDR3 sequences, about 15% seen once. The sequencing input was blood. Receptors originate from a woman aged 18-29 years with Graves' hyperthyroidism.

V gene TRBV7-2 combines with J gene TRBJ1-2; 7 bases are a match to TRBD1. CDR1 is SGHTA, CDR2 FQGNSA, per germline. This CDR3 has 14 amino acids. The junction had 8 bases not matched to a gene; V was cut back by 5 bases and J by 5 bases. The CDR3 DNA reads as TGTGCCAGCAGCCAAGGGACAGCTTTTTATGGCTACACCTTC. Translated: CASSQGTAFYGYTF. Variable domain in full (rest from reference TRBV7-2 and TRBJ1-2): GAGVSQSPSNKVTEKGKDVELRCDPISGHTALYWYRQSLGQGLEFLIYFQGNSAPDKSGLPSDRFSAERTGGSVSTLTIQRTQQEDSAVYLCASSQGTAFYGYTFGSGTRLTVV.

The rearrangement joins TRBV10-1 to TRBJ2-5; 14 bases fit TRBD2. The CDR3 length is 12 residues. With V trimmed by 6 bases and J by 10 bases, 1 base remained unmatched. Germline V gives CDR1 WNHNN, CDR2 SYGVQD (reference sequence). The chain's CDR3 is CASRGLAGDQYF. The CDR3, as DNA: TGCGCCAGCAGGGGACTAGCGGGAGACCAGTACTTC.

At least ten counts were recorded for this clonotype. This chain connects TRBV25-1 to TRBJ2-7; 8 bases map to TRBD1. The CDR3 totals 16 residues. From germline, CDR1 is MGHDK and CDR2 SYGVNS. With 3 bases clipped from V and 1 base from J, the junction kept 8 bases outside the gene matches. Here the CDR3 DNA reads TGTGCCAGCAGTGAGATGGAAACAGGGGGGTCCTACGAGCAGTACTTC. It translates to CASSEMETGGSYEQYF.

This clonotype was observed at least ten times. The chain combines TRBV28 with TRBJ2-2; maybe TRBD2 (5 bases). V lost 10 bases and J lost 6, with 18 bases in between. There are 14 residues in the CDR3. Germline V gene lookup returns CDR1 MDHEN and CDR2 SYDVKM. The CDR3 coding sequence is TGTGCCACCCGAGGAGGAACAGAAGCCGGGGAGCTGTTTTTT. Protein product: CATRGGTEAGELFF.

This clonotype has only a few counts. V and J are TRBV4-1 and TRBJ2-5, with D uncertain. The CDR3 has 15 amino acids. Germline V gene data show CDR1 as MGHRA and CDR2 as YSYEKL. Trimming stripped 0 bases from V and 5 bases from J, with 13 bases between. CDR3 sequence reads: CASSQDRRSWETQYF. CDR3 DNA sequence: TGCGCCAGCAGCCAAGATCGGCGCTCCTGGGAGACCCAGTACTTC.

This clonotype turned up a few times. The chain employs TRBV7-6 and TRBJ2-2; D might be TRBD2 (6 bases). The germline gives CDR1 SGHVS, CDR2 FNYEAQ. This CDR3 has 15 residues. Trimming stripped 5 bases from V and 3 bases from J, with 13 bases between. CDR3 coding DNA: TGTGCCAGCAGCGTCGGGACTGAATACACCGGGGAGCTGTTTTTT. Its translation: CASSVGTEYTGELFF. Full variable domain (remainder filled in from reference TRBV7-6 and TRBJ2-2): GAGVSQSPRYKVTKRGQDVALRCDPISGHVSLYWYRQALGQGPEFLTYFNYEAQQDKSGLPNDRFSAERPEGSISTLTIQRTEQRDSAMYRCASSVGTEYTGELFFGEGSRLTVL.